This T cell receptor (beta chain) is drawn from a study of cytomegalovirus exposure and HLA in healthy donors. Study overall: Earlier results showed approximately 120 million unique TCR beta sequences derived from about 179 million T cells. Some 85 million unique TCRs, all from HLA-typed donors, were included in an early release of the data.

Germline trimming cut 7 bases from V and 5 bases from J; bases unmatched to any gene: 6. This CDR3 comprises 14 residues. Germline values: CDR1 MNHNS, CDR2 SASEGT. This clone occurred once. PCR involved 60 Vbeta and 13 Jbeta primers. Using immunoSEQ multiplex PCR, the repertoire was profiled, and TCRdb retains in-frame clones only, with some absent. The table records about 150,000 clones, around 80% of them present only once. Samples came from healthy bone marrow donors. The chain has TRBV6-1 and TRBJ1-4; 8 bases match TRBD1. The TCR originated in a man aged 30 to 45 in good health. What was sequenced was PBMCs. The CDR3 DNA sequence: TGTGCCAGCAATCCACGGACAGGGAATGAAAAACTGTTTTTT. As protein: CASNPRTGNEKLFF.